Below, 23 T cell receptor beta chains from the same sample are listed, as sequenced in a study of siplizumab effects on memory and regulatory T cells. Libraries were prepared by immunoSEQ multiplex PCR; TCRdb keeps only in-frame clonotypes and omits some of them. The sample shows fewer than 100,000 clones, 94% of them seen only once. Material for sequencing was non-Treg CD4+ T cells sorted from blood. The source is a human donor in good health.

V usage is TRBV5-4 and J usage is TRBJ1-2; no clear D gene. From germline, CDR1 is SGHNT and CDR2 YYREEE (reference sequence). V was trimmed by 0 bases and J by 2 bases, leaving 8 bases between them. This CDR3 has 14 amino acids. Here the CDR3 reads CASSLDAGNYGYTF. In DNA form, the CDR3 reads TGTGCCAGCAGCTTGGATGCGGGAAACTATGGCTACACCTTC. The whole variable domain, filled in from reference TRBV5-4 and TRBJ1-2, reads ETGVTQSPTHLIKTRGQQVTLRCSSQSGHNTVSWYQQALGQGPQFIFQYYREEENGRGNFPPRFSGLQFPNYSSELNVNALELDDSALYLCASSLDAGNYGYTFGSGTRLTVV.

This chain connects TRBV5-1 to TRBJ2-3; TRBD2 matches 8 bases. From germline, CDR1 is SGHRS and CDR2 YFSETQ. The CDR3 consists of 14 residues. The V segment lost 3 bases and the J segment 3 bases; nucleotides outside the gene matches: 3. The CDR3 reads CASSSGGPTDTQYF. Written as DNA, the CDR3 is TGCGCCAGCAGCTCGGGGGGGCCAACAGATACGCAGTATTTT. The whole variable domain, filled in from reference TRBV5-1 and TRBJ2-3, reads KAGVTQTPRYLIKTRGQQVTLSCSPISGHRSVSWYQQTPGQGLQFLFEYFSETQRNKGNFPGRFSGRQFSNSRSEMNVSTLELGDSALYLCASSSGGPTDTQYFGPGTRLTVL.

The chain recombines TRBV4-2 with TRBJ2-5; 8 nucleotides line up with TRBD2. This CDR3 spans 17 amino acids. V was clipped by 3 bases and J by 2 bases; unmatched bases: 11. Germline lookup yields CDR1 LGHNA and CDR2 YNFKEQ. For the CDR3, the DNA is TGTGCCAGCAGCCAGAATCCGGGACTAGGGGGACAAGAGACCCAGTACTTC. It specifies CASSQNPGLGGQETQYF.

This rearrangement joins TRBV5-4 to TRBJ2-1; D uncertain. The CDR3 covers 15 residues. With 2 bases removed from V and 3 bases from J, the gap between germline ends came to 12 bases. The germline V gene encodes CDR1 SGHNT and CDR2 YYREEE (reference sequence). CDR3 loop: CASSLGNSDYNEQFF. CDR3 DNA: TGTGCCAGCAGCTTAGGAAACTCAGACTACAATGAGCAGTTCTTC.

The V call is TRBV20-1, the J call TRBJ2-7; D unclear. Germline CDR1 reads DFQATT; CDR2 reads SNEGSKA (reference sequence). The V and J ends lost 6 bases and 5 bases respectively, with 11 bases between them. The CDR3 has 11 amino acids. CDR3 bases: TGCAGTGCGCGTACCGGCGACGAGCAGTACTTC. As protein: CSARTGDEQYF.

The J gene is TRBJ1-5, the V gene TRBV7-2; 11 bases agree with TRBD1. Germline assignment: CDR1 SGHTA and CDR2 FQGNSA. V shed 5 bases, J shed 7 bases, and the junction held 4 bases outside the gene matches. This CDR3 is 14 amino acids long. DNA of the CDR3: TGTGCCAGCAGCCTGGGACAGGGGGGCCAGCCCCAGCATTTT. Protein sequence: CASSLGQGGQPQHF.

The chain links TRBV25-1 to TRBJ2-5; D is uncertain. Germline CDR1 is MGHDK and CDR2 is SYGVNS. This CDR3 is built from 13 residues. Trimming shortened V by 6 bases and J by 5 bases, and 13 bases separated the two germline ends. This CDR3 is CASRGSLGETQYF. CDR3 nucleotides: TGTGCCAGCAGAGGGTCATTAGGGGAGACCCAGTACTTC.

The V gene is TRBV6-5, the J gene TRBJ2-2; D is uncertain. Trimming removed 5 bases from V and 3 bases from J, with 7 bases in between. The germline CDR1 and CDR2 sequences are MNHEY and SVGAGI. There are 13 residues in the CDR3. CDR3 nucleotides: TGTGCCAGCAGTGGGTTGGACACCGGGGAGCTGTTTTTT. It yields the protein CASSGLDTGELFF.

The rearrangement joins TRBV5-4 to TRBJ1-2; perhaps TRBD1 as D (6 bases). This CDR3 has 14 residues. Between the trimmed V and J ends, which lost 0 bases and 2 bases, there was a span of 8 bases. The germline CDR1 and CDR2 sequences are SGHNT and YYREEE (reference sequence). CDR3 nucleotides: TGTGCCAGCAGCTTGGACAGGGAAAACTATGGCTACACCTTC. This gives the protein CASSLDRENYGYTF.

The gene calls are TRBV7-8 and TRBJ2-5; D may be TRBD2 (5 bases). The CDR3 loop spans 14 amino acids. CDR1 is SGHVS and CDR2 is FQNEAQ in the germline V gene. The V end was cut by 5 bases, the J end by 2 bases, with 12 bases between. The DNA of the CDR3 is TGTGCCAGCAGCACTAGAGAGCTACAAGAGACCCAGTACTTC. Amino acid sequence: CASSTRELQETQYF. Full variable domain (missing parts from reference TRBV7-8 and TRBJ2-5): GAGVSQSPRYKVAKRGQDVALRCDPISGHVSLFWYQQALGQGPEFLTYFQNEAQLDKSGLPSDRFFAERPEGSVSTLKIQRTQQEDSAVYLCASSTRELQETQYFGPGTRLLVL.

The CDR3 protein is CASSQRGPSYEQYF. CDR3 coding DNA: TGTGCCAGCTCCCAGAGGGGTCCCTCCTACGAGCAGTACTTC. The J gene is TRBJ2-7, the V gene TRBV18; D may match TRBD1 or TRBD2 (5 bases each). The ends were cut back, 6 bases at V and 0 bases at J, with 12 bases in the middle. Germline values: CDR1 KGHSH, CDR2 LQKENI. CDR3 length equals 14 residues. Complete variable domain (other parts from reference TRBV18 and TRBJ2-7): NAGVMQNPRHLVRRRGQEARLRCSPMKGHSHVYWYRQLPEEGLKFMVYLQKENIIDESGMPKERFSAEFPKEGPSILRIQQVVRGDSAAYFCASSQRGPSYEQYFGPGTRLTVT.

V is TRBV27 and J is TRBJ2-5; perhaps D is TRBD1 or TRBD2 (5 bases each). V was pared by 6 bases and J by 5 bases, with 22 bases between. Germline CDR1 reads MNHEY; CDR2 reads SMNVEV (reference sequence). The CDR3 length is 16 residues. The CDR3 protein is CASRVSPGAWDETQYF. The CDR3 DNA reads TGTGCCAGCAGGGTCTCCCCCGGGGCCTGGGACGAGACCCAGTACTTC.

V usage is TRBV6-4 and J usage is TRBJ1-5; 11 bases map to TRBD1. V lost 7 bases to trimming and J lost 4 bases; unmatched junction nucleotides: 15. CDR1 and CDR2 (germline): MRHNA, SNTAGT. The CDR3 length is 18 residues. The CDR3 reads CASIKGPGGTGGNQPQHF. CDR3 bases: TGTGCCAGCATCAAAGGCCCGGGCGGGACAGGGGGGAATCAGCCCCAGCATTTT.

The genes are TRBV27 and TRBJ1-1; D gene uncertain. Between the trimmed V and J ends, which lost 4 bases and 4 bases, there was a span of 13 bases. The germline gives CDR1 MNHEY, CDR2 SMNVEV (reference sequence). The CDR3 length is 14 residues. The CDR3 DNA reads TGTGCCAGCAGTTCCCCCGGTTTCATCACTGAAGCTTTCTTT. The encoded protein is CASSSPGFITEAFF.

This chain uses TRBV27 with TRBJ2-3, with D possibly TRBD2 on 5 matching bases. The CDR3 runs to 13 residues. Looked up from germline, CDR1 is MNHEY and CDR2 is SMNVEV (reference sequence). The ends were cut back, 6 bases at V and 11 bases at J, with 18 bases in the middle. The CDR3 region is CASSGLEPRKQYF. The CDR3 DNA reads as TGTGCCAGCAGCGGACTTGAACCCCGCAAGCAGTATTTT.

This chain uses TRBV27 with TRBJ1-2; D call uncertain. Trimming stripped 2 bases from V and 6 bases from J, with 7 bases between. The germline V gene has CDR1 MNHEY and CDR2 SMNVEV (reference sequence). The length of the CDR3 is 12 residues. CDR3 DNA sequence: TGTGCCAGCAGTTTAGGTGGGGATGGCTACACCTTC. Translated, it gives CASSLGGDGYTF.

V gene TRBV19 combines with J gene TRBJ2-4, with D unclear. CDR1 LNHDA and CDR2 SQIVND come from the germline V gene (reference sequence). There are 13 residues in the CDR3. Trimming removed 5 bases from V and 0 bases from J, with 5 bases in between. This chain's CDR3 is CASSGVAKNIQYF. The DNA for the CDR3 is TGTGCCAGTAGTGGGGTAGCCAAAAACATTCAGTACTTC.

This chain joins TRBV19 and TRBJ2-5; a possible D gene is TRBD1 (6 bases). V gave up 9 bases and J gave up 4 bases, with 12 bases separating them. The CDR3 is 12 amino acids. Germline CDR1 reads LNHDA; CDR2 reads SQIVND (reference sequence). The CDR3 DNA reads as TGTGCCAGCCTGGGCAGGGGAGAGACCCAGTACTTC. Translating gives CASLGRGETQYF.

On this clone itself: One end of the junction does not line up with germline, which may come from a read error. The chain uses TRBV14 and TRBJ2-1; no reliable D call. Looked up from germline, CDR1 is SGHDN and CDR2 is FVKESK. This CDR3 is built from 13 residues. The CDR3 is CASSQDLVTPLVF. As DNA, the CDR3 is TGTGCCAGCAGCCAAGATCTTGTGACACCCCTGGTCTTC.

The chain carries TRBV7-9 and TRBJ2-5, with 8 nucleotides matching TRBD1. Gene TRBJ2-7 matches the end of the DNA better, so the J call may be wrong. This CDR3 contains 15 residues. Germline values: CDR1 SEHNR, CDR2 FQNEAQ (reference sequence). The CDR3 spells CASSASTGALYEQYF. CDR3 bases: TGTGCCAGCAGCGCATCGACAGGGGCCCTCTACGAGCAGTACTTC.

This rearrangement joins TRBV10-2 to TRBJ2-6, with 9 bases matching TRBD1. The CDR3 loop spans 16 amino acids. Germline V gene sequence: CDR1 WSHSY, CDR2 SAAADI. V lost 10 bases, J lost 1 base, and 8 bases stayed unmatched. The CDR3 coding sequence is TGCGCCACCTACAGGGGGCGGTTGTCTGGGGCCAACGTCCTGACTTTC. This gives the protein CATYRGRLSGANVLTF.

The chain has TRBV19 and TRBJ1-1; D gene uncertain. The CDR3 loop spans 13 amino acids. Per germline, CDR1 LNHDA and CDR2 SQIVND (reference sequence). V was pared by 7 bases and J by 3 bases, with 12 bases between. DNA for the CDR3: TGTGCCAGTAAACCGGGAATTTACACTGAAGCTTTCTTT. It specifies CASKPGIYTEAFF.

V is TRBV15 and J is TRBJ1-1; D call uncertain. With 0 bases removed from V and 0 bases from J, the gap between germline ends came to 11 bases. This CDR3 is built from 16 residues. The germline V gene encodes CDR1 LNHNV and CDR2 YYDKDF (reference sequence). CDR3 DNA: TGTGCCACCAGCAGAGATCAAACAGCTATGAACACTGAAGCTTTCTTT. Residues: CATSRDQTAMNTEAFF.